This is a list of T cell receptor beta chains from one sample in a study of blood T cell repertoires in COVID-19. Sequencing used immunoSEQ multiplex PCR; TCRdb keeps in-frame clones, though not all of them. This sample yields roughly 120,000 clones, of which 80% to 90% are seen a single time; 28% belongs to the top ten. The source material was peripheral blood. The receptors here all came from a man between 65 and 80 years old with active or convalescent COVID-19. The CDR3 runs from the conserved cysteine through the conserved F or W. The listing skips clone size in some rows; elsewhere it reads once, few, many or a size class.

CDR3aa | abundance | j_gene | v_gene
CASSGGSTGNTGELFF | NA | TRBJ2-2 | TRBV25-1
CASSPGLGLTDTQYF | NA | TRBJ2-3 | TRBV18
CASSLRGRGRLSYEQYF | once | TRBJ2-7 | TRBV11-2
CASSQVGGSYNEQFF | NA | TRBJ2-1 | TRBV3-1/TRBV3-2
CASSLRIAGVRTGELFF | NA | TRBJ2-2 | TRBV5-5
CASSPQEAGETQYF | NA | TRBJ2-5 | TRBV18
CASRGQGRNTGELFF | NA | TRBJ2-2 | TRBV28
CASSQSAPWTESNQPQHF | NA | TRBJ1-5 | TRBV23-1
CASKLPLDSTYEQYF | once | TRBJ2-7 | TRBV28
CASSLKRNYGYTF | few | TRBJ1-2 | TRBV5-6
CASSLADSMTYEQYF | NA | TRBJ2-7 | TRBV5-1